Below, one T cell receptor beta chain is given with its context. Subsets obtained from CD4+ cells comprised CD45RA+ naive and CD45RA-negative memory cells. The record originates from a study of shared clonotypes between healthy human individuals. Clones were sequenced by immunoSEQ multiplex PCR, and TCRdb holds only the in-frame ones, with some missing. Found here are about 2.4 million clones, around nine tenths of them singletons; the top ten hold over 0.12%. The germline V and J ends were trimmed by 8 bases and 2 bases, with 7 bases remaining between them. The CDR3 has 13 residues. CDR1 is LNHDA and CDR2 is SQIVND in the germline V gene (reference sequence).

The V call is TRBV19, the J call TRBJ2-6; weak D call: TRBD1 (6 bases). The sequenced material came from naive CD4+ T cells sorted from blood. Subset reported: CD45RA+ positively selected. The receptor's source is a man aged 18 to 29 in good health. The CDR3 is CASYRAGANVLTF. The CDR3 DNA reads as TGTGCCAGTTACAGGGCTGGGGCCAACGTCCTGACTTTC.